The present T cell receptor (beta chain) was sequenced within a study of spatial heterogeneity in lung cancer. Sample share makes this clonotype medium-sized. The CDR3 consists of 14 residues. Germline V gene lookup returns CDR1 SGHVS and CDR2 FNYEAQ. V shed 5 bases and J shed 6 bases, with 16 bases lying between them. Time point defined: sample taken at primary tumor resection. Sequencing was performed on whole RNA extracted from tumor and nontumor lung tissue, or from frozen PBMC, and the material was left unsorted. Samples came from some 71 TRACERx patients with untreated early-stage lung cancer. Every cDNA TCR molecule received its own unique molecular identifier. TCRdb processed the 5' RACE reads anew with MiXCR; each CDR3 protein has one entry. The sample lists some 12,000 distinct CDR3 sequences; 13% to 15% were seen once.

This rearrangement joins TRBV7-6 to TRBJ1-2; D call uncertain. The material was PBMCs, obtained at surgery. The source is a female donor with early-stage non-small cell lung cancer. CDR3 nucleotide sequence: TGTGCCAGCAGCCCAGGCACCGGTCCGAATGGCTACACCTTC. Translation gives CASSPGTGPNGYTF.